The clone carrying this TCR beta chain was counted a few times. The antigen remains unidentified. Germline V gives CDR1 LNHDA, CDR2 SQIVND (reference sequence). The CDR3 loop spans 14 amino acids. With 7 bases clipped from V and 10 bases from J, the junction kept 7 bases outside the gene matches. This sample was included in a study of shared clonotypes between healthy human individuals. Study information: CD4 naive cells filled three plates per donor, CD4 memory three, CD8 naive two and CD8 memory one. Regarding the study as a whole: Sequencing depth was predicted to influence how clonotypes are shared among donors. With a handful of donors compared, approximately 5% of naive CD4 clonotypes were shared.

This was a deep-level run. Libraries were prepared by immunoSEQ multiplex PCR; TCRdb keeps only in-frame clonotypes and omits some of them. The sample holds about a million clones, about 70% seen once. The receptor's source is a man aged 18 to 30 in good health. Input material: memory CD4+ T cells sorted from blood. Subset indicated: CD45RA-negative fraction. The chain links TRBV19 to TRBJ1-6; 10 nucleotides agree with TRBD1. The CDR3 spells CASTSGTGASPLHF. CDR3 nucleotide sequence: TGTGCCAGTACCTCCGGGACAGGGGCCTCACCCCTCCACTTT.